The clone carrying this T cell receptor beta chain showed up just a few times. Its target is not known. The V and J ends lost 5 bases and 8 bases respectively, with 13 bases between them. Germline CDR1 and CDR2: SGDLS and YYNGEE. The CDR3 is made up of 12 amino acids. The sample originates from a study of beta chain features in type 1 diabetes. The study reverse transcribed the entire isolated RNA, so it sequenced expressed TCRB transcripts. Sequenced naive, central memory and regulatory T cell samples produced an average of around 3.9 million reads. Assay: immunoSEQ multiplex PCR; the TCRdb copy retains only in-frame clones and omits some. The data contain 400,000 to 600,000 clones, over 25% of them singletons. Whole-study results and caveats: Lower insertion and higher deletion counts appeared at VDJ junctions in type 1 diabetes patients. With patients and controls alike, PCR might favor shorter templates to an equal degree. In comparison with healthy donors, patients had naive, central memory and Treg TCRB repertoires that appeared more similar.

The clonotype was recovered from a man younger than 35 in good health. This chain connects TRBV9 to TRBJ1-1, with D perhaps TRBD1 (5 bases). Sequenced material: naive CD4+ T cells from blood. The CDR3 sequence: CASRSPGREAFF. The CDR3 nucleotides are TGTGCCAGCAGATCCCCGGGGCGAGAAGCTTTCTTT.